This is a list of T cell receptor beta chains from one sample in a study of blood T cell repertoires in COVID-19. TCRdb's table, derived via immunoSEQ multiplex PCR, lists solely in-frame clones and lacks some. The table has under 200,000 clones, roughly nine tenths seen once. Source material: peripheral blood. These receptors all come from a woman in her 70s with acute or convalescent COVID-19. CDR3s include the opening cysteine and the closing phenylalanine or tryptophan. A D gene is named only where the DNA matches it firmly. Where a row states a size, it is once, few, many or the class of an expanded clone; other rows omit it.

TRBD2	.	TRBV5-1	TRBJ2-5	CASSLGLAGRGQETQYF	TGCGCCAGCAGCTTGGGACTAGCGGGAAGGGGCCAAGAGACCCAGTACTTC
TRBD1	.	TRBV5-4	TRBJ1-1	CASSFSGQGTEAFF	TGTGCCAGCAGCTTCTCGGGACAGGGAACTGAAGCTTTCTTT
.	.	TRBV28	TRBJ1-2	CASSLVDSYGYTF	TGTGCCAGCAGTTTAGTGGACAGTTATGGCTACACCTTC
TRBD1	few	TRBV6-5	TRBJ2-7	CASSPPTGAREQYF	TGTGCCAGCAGTCCCCCGACAGGGGCGAGAGAGCAGTACTTC
.	.	TRBV6-5	TRBJ2-5	CASSYSIKRQQETQYF	TGTGCCAGCAGTTACTCCATCAAGCGGCAGCAAGAGACCCAGTACTTC
TRBD1	.	TRBV6-5	TRBJ2-7	CATHGTGEREQYF	TGTGCCACCCACGGGACAGGGGAACGCGAGCAGTACTTC
.	.	TRBV7-3	TRBJ1-2	CASSKGVNYGYTF	TGTGCCAGCAGTAAAGGGGTAAACTATGGCTACACCTTC
.	.	TRBV3-1/TRBV3-2	TRBJ1-6	CASSSQRSSPLHF	TGTGCCAGCAGCTCCCAGAGGAGTTCACCCCTCCACTTT
.	.	TRBV5-1	TRBJ1-1	CASSLDGRGSAEAFF	TGCGCCAGCAGCTTGGATGGCAGGGGCTCGGCTGAAGCTTTCTTT
TRBD2	.	TRBV11-3	TRBJ2-3	CASSPGGLTFTDTQYF	TGTGCCAGCAGCCCCGGGGGACTAACCTTCACAGATACGCAGTATTTT